This T cell receptor beta chain was retrieved from a study of T cell changes during pregnancy in multiple sclerosis. Method: immunoSEQ multiplex PCR; TCRdb's copy keeps in-frame clones and lacks some. The sample has about 68,000 clones, 90% to 95% seen once; the top ten hold around 1.3%. The clonotype was recovered from a female donor in good health, enrolled as a control in a pregnancy study. The sample consisted of peripheral blood, taken in the second trimester of pregnancy.

This CDR3 reads CASSEGSGSWEEQFF. As DNA, the CDR3 is TGTGCCAGCAGTGAAGGCAGCGGGAGTTGGGAGGAGCAGTTCTTC. The genes are TRBV6-1 and TRBJ2-1, with 8 bases that match TRBD2. V shed 1 base and J 10 bases; nucleotides not matched to a gene: 9. The CDR3 is 15 amino acids. The germline gives CDR1 MNHNS, CDR2 SASEGT.